What follows describes a single T cell receptor beta chain. Source study methods: Estimation of nucleated cell counts was performed using reference gene primer amplification. Method: immunoSEQ multiplex PCR; TCRdb's copy keeps in-frame clones and lacks some. V and J calls and clone size follow that table, whereas D and trimming were derived from the DNA. In the table there are some 150,000 clones, more than 75% of which are singletons. This sample is drawn from a study of blood T cell repertoires in COVID-19. Study-level background: The United States, Italy and Spain provided the acute and convalescent COVID-19 samples. In each case, the material was cDNA or gDNA derived from T cells, B-cell-depleted T cells, or PBMCs.

Trimming removed 0 bases at V and 0 bases at J, with 7 bases between. The CDR3 runs to 15 residues. The V gene's germline CDR1 is SGDLS and CDR2 YYNGEE. This receptor was identified in a man aged 55 to 70 with active or convalescent COVID-19. The chain combines TRBV9 with TRBJ1-5, with D unresolved. The source material was peripheral blood. CDR3 residues: CASSVGGLSNQPQHF. The CDR3 region has the DNA TGTGCCAGCAGCGTAGGTGGGCTTAGCAATCAGCCCCAGCATTTT.